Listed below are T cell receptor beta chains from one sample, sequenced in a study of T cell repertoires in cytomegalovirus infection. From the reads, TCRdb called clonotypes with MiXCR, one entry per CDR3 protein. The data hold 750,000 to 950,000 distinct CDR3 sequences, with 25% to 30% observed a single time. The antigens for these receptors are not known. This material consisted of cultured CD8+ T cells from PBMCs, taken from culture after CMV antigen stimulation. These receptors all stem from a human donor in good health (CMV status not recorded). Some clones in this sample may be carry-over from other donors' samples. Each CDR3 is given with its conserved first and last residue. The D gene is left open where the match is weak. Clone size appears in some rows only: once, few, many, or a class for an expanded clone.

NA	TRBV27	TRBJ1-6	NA	TGTGCCAGCAGTTGGGGGGGAAACTATAATTCACCCCTCCACTTT	CASSWGGNYNSPLHF
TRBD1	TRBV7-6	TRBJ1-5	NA	TGTGCCAGCAGGTTGACAGGGGGTGTGAGCAATCAGCCCCAGCATTTT	CASRLTGGVSNQPQHF
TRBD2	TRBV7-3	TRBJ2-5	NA	TGTGCCAGCAGCCTCTCCGGGGGGGACTACCAAGAGACCCAGTACTTC	CASSLSGGDYQETQYF
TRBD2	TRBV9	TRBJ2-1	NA	TGTGCCAGCAGCTTTGGACTAGCGGAACGCTCTACGATGGAACAGTTCTTC	CASSFGLAERSTMEQFF
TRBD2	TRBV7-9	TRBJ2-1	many	TGTGCCAGCAGTTGGGGGCTAGCGGGAGTCTACAATGAGCAGTTCTTC	CASSWGLAGVYNEQFF
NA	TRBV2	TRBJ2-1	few	TGTGCCAGCCTAGCCTCGACTCAGGGGCAGTTCTTC	CASLASTQGQFF
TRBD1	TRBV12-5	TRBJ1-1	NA	TGTGCTAGTGGTTTTATAATAGAAACAGGGGGCCCTCCGAAGAACACTGAAGCTTTCTTT	CASGFIIETGGPPKNTEAFF
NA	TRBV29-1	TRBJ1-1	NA	TGCAGCGTGATTGGACAGCTAACGAACACTGAAGCTTTCTTT	CSVIGQLTNTEAFF
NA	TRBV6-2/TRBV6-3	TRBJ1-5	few	TGTGCCAGCAGTTTGGCGGGACAACTGCTAAATCAGCCCCAGCATTTT	CASSLAGQLLNQPQHF
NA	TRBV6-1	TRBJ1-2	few	TGTGCCAGCCGTTTGGCTACCTATGGCTACACCTTC	CASRLATYGYTF
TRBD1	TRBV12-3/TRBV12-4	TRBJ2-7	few	TGTGCCAGCAGCGACAGGGGGGCCTACGAGCAGTACTTC	CASSDRGAYEQYF
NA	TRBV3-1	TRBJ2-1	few	TGTGCCAGCAGCCAAGATTCCGAAGCTACCCCACGAGGGCCGAATGAGCAGTTCTTC	CASSQDSEATPRGPNEQFF
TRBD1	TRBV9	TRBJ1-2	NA	TGTGCCAGCAGCGGATGGACAGGGGGCTACTATGGCTACACCTTC	CASSGWTGGYYGYTF
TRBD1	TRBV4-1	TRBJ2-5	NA	TGCGCCAGCAGCCAAGGGGACAGCTGGACGTGGGAGACCCAGTACTTC	CASSQGDSWTWETQYF
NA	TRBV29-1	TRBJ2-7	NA	TGCAGCGTTGATTACGGCGACTCCTACGAGCAGTACTTC	CSVDYGDSYEQYF
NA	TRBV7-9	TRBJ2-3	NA	TGTGCCAGCAGCTTAGAGAGGCAGGGGTCCTTCACAGATACGCAGTATTTT	CASSLERQGSFTDTQYF
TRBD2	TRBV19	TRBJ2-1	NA	TGTGCCAGTAGTCCCATACCTGGTTTTGGGGGGGCCTACAATGAGCAGTTCTTC	CASSPIPGFGGAYNEQFF
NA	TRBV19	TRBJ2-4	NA	TGTGCCAGTATAGAAGAAAACATTCAGTACTTC	CASIEENIQYF
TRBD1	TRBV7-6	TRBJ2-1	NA	TGTGCCAGCAGCGACCAGACAGGGTGGCATGAGCAGTTCTTC	CASSDQTGWHEQFF
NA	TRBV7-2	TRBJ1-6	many	TGTGCCAGCAGCCTGGGGTGGGATAATTCACCCCTCCACTTT	CASSLGWDNSPLHF
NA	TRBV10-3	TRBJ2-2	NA	TGTGCCATCAGCCCCGCGGGTGGGGACACCGGGGAGCTGTTTTTT	CAISPAGGDTGELFF
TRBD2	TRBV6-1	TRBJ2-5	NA	TGTGCCAGCAGTCCTTCTAGCGGGGGGCCGGGTCAGTACTTC	CASSPSSGGPGQYF
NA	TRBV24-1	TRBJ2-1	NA	TGTGCCACCTTCCTAGGTTCCGGCAATGAGCAGTTCTTC	CATFLGSGNEQFF
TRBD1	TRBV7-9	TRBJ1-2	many	TGTGCCAGCAGCTCTGACAGGGTTGGCTACACCTTC	CASSSDRVGYTF